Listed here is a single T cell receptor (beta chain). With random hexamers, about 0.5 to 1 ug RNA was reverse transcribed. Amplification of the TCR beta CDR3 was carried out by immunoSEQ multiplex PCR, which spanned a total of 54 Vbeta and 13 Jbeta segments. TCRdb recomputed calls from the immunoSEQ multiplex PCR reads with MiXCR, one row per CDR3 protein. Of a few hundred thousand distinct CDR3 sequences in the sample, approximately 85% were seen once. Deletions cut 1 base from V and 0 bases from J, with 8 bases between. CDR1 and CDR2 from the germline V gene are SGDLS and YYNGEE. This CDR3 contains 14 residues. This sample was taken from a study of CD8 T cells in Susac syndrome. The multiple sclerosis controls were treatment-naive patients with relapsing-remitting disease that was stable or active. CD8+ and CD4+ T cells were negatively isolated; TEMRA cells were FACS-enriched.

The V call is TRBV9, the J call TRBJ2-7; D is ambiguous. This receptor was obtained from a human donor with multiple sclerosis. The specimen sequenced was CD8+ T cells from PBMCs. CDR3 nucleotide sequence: TGTGCCAGCAGCGTAAGGTCAGCCTCCTACGAGCAGTACTTC. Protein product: CASSVRSASYEQYF.